One sample yielded the 5 T cell receptor beta chains listed below, sequenced in a study of prognosis after radiotherapy for stage I lung cancer. Two-round multiplex PCR amplified TCR beta CDR3 from genomic DNA. Used in first-round PCR were primers specific to each TRBV and TRBJ gene. MiXCR was run by TCRdb on the multiplex PCR reads, yielding one entry per CDR3 protein. The sample has roughly 25,000 distinct CDR3 sequences, 35% to 40% seen once. Sequences were derived from PBMCs, sampled before or after stereotactic body radiation therapy (not recorded which). The source of these receptors is a donor at least 50 years old with non-small cell lung cancer.

The table lists this clonotype with many counts. A much larger clonotype is one base distant, so this may be a read error. The V call is TRBV2, the J call TRBJ2-7; D is uncertain. This CDR3 comprises 13 residues. V was pared by 4 bases and J by 3 bases, with 10 bases between. Germline-derived CDR1 and CDR2 are SNHLY and FYNNEI. CDR3 DNA sequence: TGTGCCAGCAGTGTGTTGGAGCTCTACGAGCAGTACTTC. Protein sequence: CASSVLELYEQYF. The whole variable domain, filled in from reference TRBV2 and TRBJ2-7, reads EPEVTQTPSHQVTQMGQEVILRCVPISNHLYFYWYRQILGQKVEFLVSFYNNEISEKSEIFDDQFSVERPDGSNFTLKIRSTKLEDSAMYFCASSVLELYEQYFGPGTRLTVT.

A note on this clonotype: A far larger clone lies a single base away; this is likely a read error. This chain links TRBV7-9 with TRBJ2-7; 8 nucleotides agree with TRBD2. This CDR3 has 16 amino acids. CDR1 and CDR2 from the germline V gene are SEHNR and FQNEAQ (reference sequence). J was trimmed by 1 base and V by 5 bases; bases with no gene match: 10. This CDR3 reads CASSPTSGSPSYEQYF. The CDR3 nucleotides read TGTGCCAGCAGCCCTACTAGCGGATCACCGTCCTACGAGCAGTACTTC.

The rearrangement uses TRBV4-3 and TRBJ2-1; tentative D call: TRBD2 (10 bases). Germline CDR1 is LGHNA and CDR2 is YSLEER. The length of the CDR3 is 15 residues. V gave up 0 bases and J gave up 15 bases, with 21 bases separating them. In DNA form, the CDR3 reads TGCGCCAGCAGCCAAGATGTGGACAGGGGACTAGCGCCGTTCTTC. It encodes CASSQDVDRGLAPFF.

At least ten counts were recorded for this clonotype. The rearrangement joins TRBV19 to TRBJ1-2, with D hard to call. Between the trimmed V and J ends, which lost 4 bases and 8 bases, there was a span of 17 bases. Looked up from germline, CDR1 is LNHDA and CDR2 is SQIVND (reference sequence). The CDR3 contains 14 residues. The CDR3 DNA follows: TGTGCCAGTAGTACCCGGACCCCAGCCCACGGCTACACCTTC. It yields the protein CASSTRTPAHGYTF. Variable domain in full (rest from reference TRBV19 and TRBJ1-2): DGGITQSPKYLFRKEGQNVTLSCEQNLNHDAMYWYRQDPGQGLRLIYYSQIVNDFQKGDIAEGYSVSREKKESFPLTVTSAQKNPTAFYLCASSTRTPAHGYTFGSGTRLTVV.

The CDR3 nucleotides read TGTGCCAGCAGTAACCGTCACCGAAATTCACCCCTCCACTTT. Translation gives CASSNRHRNSPLHF. The V gene is TRBV12-3 or TRBV12-4, the J gene TRBJ1-6; D is unclear. CDR3 size: 14 residues. Trimming took 5 bases from V and 7 from J, leaving 12 bases between them.